This TCR beta chain was identified in a study of cytomegalovirus exposure and HLA in healthy donors. PCR was performed using 60 Vbeta and 13 Jbeta primers. The assay was immunoSEQ multiplex PCR, and TCRdb's table has in-frame clones only and misses some. Counted here are 60,000 to 75,000 clones, 85% occurring once; the ten biggest clones make up 9.5% to 12%. Sequenced sample: PBMCs. This clonotype was obtained from a female donor in good health and CMV-seronegative.

DNA for the CDR3: TGTGCCATCAGTGAGTCGACCTACGGGTTGGGTTTCTACGAGCAGTACTTC. It translates to CAISESTYGLGFYEQYF. The genes are TRBV10-3 and TRBJ2-7; the D is unclear. The CDR3 totals 17 residues. From germline, CDR1 is ENHRY and CDR2 SYGVKD. V shed 0 bases and J shed 3 bases, with 18 bases lying between them.